This T cell receptor beta chain emerged from a study of regulatory T cells in long-lasting Graves disease. To make TCR beta libraries, researchers used iRepertoire HTBI primers and Arm-PCR of CDR3 regions. From the multiplex PCR reads, TCRdb called clonotypes with MiXCR, one entry per CDR3 protein. The repertoire consists of 400,000 to 500,000 distinct CDR3 sequences, with around 20% occurring once and the leading ten covering over 7.5%. The CDR3 covers 16 residues. With 0 bases removed from V and 0 bases from J, the gap between germline ends came to 10 bases. Germline CDR1 and CDR2: ENHRY and SYGVKD. Documented time point: persistent/refractory GD, antithyroid drugs over 5 years with positive TRAb. From PBMCs, RNA was extracted and then used to make the TCR library.

The clonotype comes from a female donor with Graves disease. The sequencing used peripheral blood mononuclear cells (PBMCs), collected when the disease was refractory, from a patient treated with antithyroid drugs. The J gene is TRBJ2-3, the V gene TRBV10-3; D not certain. The CDR3 is CAISESAASSTDTQYF. The CDR3 DNA reads TGTGCCATCAGTGAGTCTGCGGCTTCTAGCACAGATACGCAGTATTTT.